Listed below are T cell receptor beta chains from one sample, sequenced in a study of blood T cell repertoires in COVID-19. The data were produced by immunoSEQ multiplex PCR, yet TCRdb's version contains in-frame clones alone and is incomplete. The sample shows more than 80,000 clones, about 84% of them seen only once. The material sequenced was peripheral blood. Receptors originate from a man between 50 and 59 years old with active COVID-19. The CDR3 runs from the conserved cysteine through the conserved F or W. A D gene is named only where the DNA matches it firmly. Not all rows give a size; the values are once, few, many and, for expanded clones, a class.

D,J,V,size,DNA,CDR3
TRBD2,TRBJ2-3,TRBV29-1,NA,TGCAGCGTTGAAGGCGGGGGTACGCAGTATTTT,CSVEGGGTQYF
NA,TRBJ2-1,TRBV5-4,NA,TGTGCCAGCAGCCTCCGGGACTTGGGGGGTGAGCAGTTCTTC,CASSLRDLGGEQFF
NA,TRBJ2-2,TRBV11-3,NA,TGTGCCAGCAGACAAGGGACACAGGACACCGGGGAGCTGTTTTTT,CASRQGTQDTGELFF
TRBD1,TRBJ2-5,TRBV5-1,once,TGCGCCAGCAGCTCGGGACAGGGCGAGACCCAGTACTTC,CASSSGQGETQYF
TRBD1,TRBJ1-1,TRBV3-1/TRBV3-2,few,TGTGCCAGCAGCCGACAGGGCCTAGGCACTGAAGCTTTCTTT,CASSRQGLGTEAFF
TRBD2,TRBJ2-1,TRBV9,NA,TGTGCCAGCAGCGGGGACGGGACTAGACGGGGTGAGCAGTTCTTC,CASSGDGTRRGEQFF
NA,TRBJ1-1,TRBV3-1/TRBV3-2,NA,TGTGCCAGCAGCCAAGAGAACTTGCCGGGAGCTTTCTTT,CASSQENLPGAFF
NA,TRBJ2-7,TRBV5-6,NA,TGTGCCAGCAGCCCACAGGGCCCCTACGAGCAGTACTTC,CASSPQGPYEQYF
NA,TRBJ2-3,TRBV5-8,NA,TGTGCCAGCAGCTTGGAATGGGGCGGGGGCCACACAGATACGCAGTATTTT,CASSLEWGGGHTDTQYF
NA,TRBJ1-1,TRBV6-5,NA,TGTGCCAGCAGTTCCTCCGGTGCCCGGGCTGAAGCTTTCTTT,CASSSSGARAEAFF
TRBD1,TRBJ2-1,TRBV7-2,NA,TGTGCCAGCAGCTTAAGGTTCCCGGGACAGGCTCTCAATGAGCAGTTCTTC,CASSLRFPGQALNEQFF
NA,TRBJ1-2,TRBV19,NA,TGTGCCAGTAGTCCCCGGTCGACAGCCCCTTTCTATGGCTACACCTTC,CASSPRSTAPFYGYTF
TRBD1,TRBJ2-7,TRBV24-1,once,TGTGCCACCAGTGACCTCCGGACAGGCACCTACGAGCAGTACTTC,CATSDLRTGTYEQYF
NA,TRBJ1-5,TRBV21-1,NA,TGTGCCAGCAGCAAATCCCGTCAGGGGGCAAGCAATCAGCCCCAGCATTTT,CASSKSRQGASNQPQHF
NA,TRBJ1-2,TRBV5-1,NA,TGCGCCAGCAGCTTTGAATTTTTGGCTGGCTACACCTTC,CASSFEFLAGYTF
NA,TRBJ1-2,TRBV5-1,NA,TGCGCCAGCAGCTTGGCCCCGAGTAACTATGGCTACACCTTC,CASSLAPSNYGYTF
TRBD1,TRBJ1-2,TRBV5-1,few,TGCGCCAGCAGCCTGCAGGGGGCAGACTATGGCTACACCTTC,CASSLQGADYGYTF
TRBD1,TRBJ2-7,TRBV2,NA,TGTGCCAGCAGTGATCGGGGGACAGGGACGTACGAGCAGTACTTC,CASSDRGTGTYEQYF
NA,TRBJ2-1,TRBV4-3,NA,TGCGCCAGCAGCCAAGTTCGGCCAGGGAGGCGTCCGGACAATGAGCAGTTCTTC,CASSQVRPGRRPDNEQFF
TRBD2,TRBJ2-3,TRBV6-4,few,TGTGCCAGCAGGGCTAGCGGGGGGACGCAGTATTTT,CASRASGGTQYF
NA,TRBJ2-7,TRBV6-1,NA,TGTGCCAGCAGTGAAGCAGGGGAAGGGTACGAGCAGTACTTC,CASSEAGEGYEQYF
TRBD1,TRBJ1-2,TRBV7-2,NA,TGTGCCAGCAGCCCCGACAGGGAACATGGCTACACCTTC,CASSPDREHGYTF
NA,TRBJ1-5,TRBV28,NA,TGTGCCAGCAGTTTGTTTAGTATCGGTAGCAATCAGCCCCAGCATTTT,CASSLFSIGSNQPQHF
NA,TRBJ1-6,TRBV27,NA,TGTGCCAGCAGTTTATCCCGGGGTCTATATAATTCACCCCTCCACTTT,CASSLSRGLYNSPLHF
TRBD2,TRBJ2-7,TRBV20-1,NA,TGCAGTGCTAGTTCAGCGACTAGCGGCTCGTACTTC,CSASSATSGSYF
NA,TRBJ1-1,TRBV7-3,NA,TGTGCCAGCAGCCCTAGGGGTGCAGGAGCTGAAGCTTTCTTT,CASSPRGAGAEAFF
TRBD1,TRBJ1-3,TRBV5-1,NA,TGCGCCAGCAGCTTGGGAGGACAGGGGGCTGGAAACACCATATATTTT,CASSLGGQGAGNTIYF